This entry lists 8 T cell receptor beta chains sequenced from one sample in a study of identical twins. TCRdb re-analysed the 5' RACE reads in MiXCR, keeping a single row per CDR3 protein. Here the sample spans around 470,000 distinct CDR3 sequences, 11% to 15% being singletons. The sample was also linked to a second study, of yellow fever vaccine responses in identical twins.

Material: CD4+ T cells sorted from blood. The receptor set was obtained from a woman aged 18-29 years in good health.

The chain carries TRBV25-1 and TRBJ2-7, with TRBD1 matching over 7 bases. CDR1 and CDR2 from the germline V gene are MGHDK and SYGVNS. The CDR3 sequence is 13 residues long. V gave up 6 bases and J gave up 4 bases; unmatched junction bases: 6. The CDR3 nucleotides are TGTGCCAGCAGAGCGGCAGGGGGATACGAGCAGTACTTC. Translated, it gives CASRAAGGYEQYF.

This clonotype appeared many times. The chain recombines TRBV29-1 with TRBJ2-7, with no clear D. From germline, CDR1 is SQVTM and CDR2 ANQGSEA. Trimming stripped 7 bases from V and 1 base from J, with 20 bases between. There are 15 residues in the CDR3. The CDR3, as DNA: TGCAGCGCCTCCGGGCCCAGCGTTGGATCCTACGAGCAGTACTTC. This translates into CSASGPSVGSYEQYF.

The V call is TRBV28, the J call TRBJ2-1; TRBD1 aligns across 7 bases. The CDR3 has 16 amino acids. Germline V gives CDR1 MDHEN, CDR2 SYDVKM. V trimming: 6 bases; J trimming: 3 bases; junction bases outside the gene matches: 11. The CDR3 bases are TGTGCCAGCAGAACAACTGGGCAGGGGGACTACAATGAGCAGTTCTTC. It codes for CASRTTGQGDYNEQFF.

This clonotype has a handful of counts. J is TRBJ1-1 and V is TRBV5-1; D might be TRBD1 (5 bases). The CDR3 extends over 13 amino acids. Per germline, CDR1 SGHRS and CDR2 YFSETQ. Deletions cut 0 bases from V and 9 bases from J, with 12 bases between. Written as DNA, the CDR3 is TGCGCCAGCAGCTTGGCCCAGGGTTTCCAAGCTTTCTTT. It specifies CASSLAQGFQAFF.

This clonotype was detected only a few times. This chain connects TRBV5-1 to TRBJ2-5; TRBD2 matches 11 bases. The ends lost 4 bases at V and 3 bases at J; junction bases unmatched: 8. Germline loops: CDR1 SGHRS, CDR2 YFSETQ. This CDR3 has 16 amino acids. The DNA for the CDR3 is TGCGCCAGCAGCCCTGCCGGGACTAGCGGAAAAGAGACCCAGTACTTC. This sequence encodes CASSPAGTSGKETQYF.

This clonotype has more than one count but fewer than ten. The chain uses TRBV4-2 and TRBJ2-3, with D possibly matching TRBD1 (6 bases). Per the germline V gene, CDR1 is LGHNA and CDR2 is YNFKEQ. Between the trimmed V and J ends, which lost 4 bases and 7 bases, there was a span of 18 bases. The CDR3 has 15 amino acids. The CDR3 nucleotides are TGTGCCAGCAGCCCCGTCCTTTCAGGGGAAAATACGCAGTATTTT. Translation gives CASSPVLSGENTQYF.

This clonotype was observed many times. The chain has TRBV2 and TRBJ2-1; D not resolved. The CDR3 sequence is 12 residues long. Germline V gives CDR1 SNHLY, CDR2 FYNNEI. V was trimmed by 5 bases and J by 5 bases, leaving 7 bases between them. CDR3 residues: CASSRDHNEQFF. Written as DNA, the CDR3 is TGTGCCAGCAGTAGAGATCACAATGAGCAGTTCTTC.

V gene TRBV12-3 or TRBV12-4 combines with J gene TRBJ2-5; TRBD1 or TRBD2 may be the D gene (5 bases each). The CDR3 is 16 residues long. V was shortened by 6 bases and J by 3 bases, with 20 bases between the two germline ends. The CDR3 region is CASSRKRDPTKETQYF. The CDR3 coding sequence is TGTGCCAGCAGCCGTAAAAGGGACCCTACCAAAGAGACCCAGTACTTC.